This T cell receptor (beta chain) derives from a study of T-cell reconstitution after alpha-beta-depleted transplantation in children. The sample holds many counts of this clonotype. Trimming stripped 6 bases from V and 3 bases from J, with 5 bases between. The CDR3 has 11 amino acids. In germline, CDR1 is KGHSH, CDR2 LQKENI. TCRbeta library construction was performed incorporating unique molecular identifiers. TCRdb called the PCR reads again in MiXCR, with one record for every CDR3 protein. The sample lists more than 150,000 distinct CDR3 sequences; approximately 6.6% were seen once. The sample consisted of PBMCs from the stem cell graft donor, taken from the stem cell graft. This clonotype originated in a human donor who donated a stem cell graft to a child with Wiskott-Aldrich syndrome. The chain is built from TRBV18 and TRBJ1-1; D unresolved. The CDR3 DNA is TGTGCCAGCTCTCGGGACACTGAAGCTTTCTTT. Amino acids: CASSRDTEAFF.